Below are 21 T cell receptor beta chains sequenced from a single sample in a study of early T cells in non-severe SARS-CoV-2 infection. TCRdb re-called the 5' RACE reads through MiXCR, storing one row per CDR3 protein. The repertoire holds tens of thousands of distinct CDR3 sequences, 5% to 6.5% seen once, with 3% to 4% in the top ten. The specimen comprised whole blood, sampled at baseline. The receptors shown here come from an adult who was a healthcare worker with PCR-confirmed SARS-CoV-2 infection or an uninfected control (not recorded which).

This clonotype was detected ten times or more. The chain is built from TRBV3-1 and TRBJ2-1; D perhaps matches TRBD2 (5 bases). The CDR3 loop spans 15 amino acids. V lost 1 base to trimming and J lost 2 bases, with 9 bases between them. Germline V gene lookup returns CDR1 LGHDT and CDR2 YNNKEL (reference sequence). The DNA for the CDR3 is TGTGCCAGCAGCCAAGGGAGGATGGCCTACAATGAGCAGTTCTTC. Translating it yields CASSQGRMAYNEQFF.

This chain connects TRBV20-1 to TRBJ2-7; 13 nucleotides line up with TRBD2. The CDR3 is made up of 15 amino acids. The V segment lost 5 bases and the J segment 6 bases; nucleotides outside the gene matches: 10. Germline values: CDR1 DFQATT, CDR2 SNEGSKA (reference sequence). The CDR3 protein is CSAPSRTSGSREQYF. The CDR3 nucleotides are TGCAGTGCTCCCTCCCGGACTAGCGGGAGCCGCGAGCAGTACTTC.

There are many counts of this clonotype. V gene TRBV18 combines with J gene TRBJ2-7; D not certain. The CDR3 totals 14 residues. Germline CDR1 reads KGHSH; CDR2 reads LQKENI. The V and J ends lost 1 base and 7 bases respectively, with 14 bases between them. The CDR3 reads CASSPQGVDREQYF. The CDR3 DNA reads as TGTGCCAGCTCACCACAGGGTGTGGATCGGGAGCAGTACTTC.

This clonotype was seen ten or more times. The chain has TRBV6-6 and TRBJ2-1; D ambiguous. The CDR3 runs 14 residues. Germline assignment: CDR1 MNHNY and CDR2 SVGAGI (reference sequence). Trimming pared 3 bases from V and 5 bases from J, leaving 11 bases between. The DNA for the CDR3 is TGTGCCAGCAGTTATTTAGCTAGGAACAATGAGCAGTTCTTC. This gives the protein CASSYLARNNEQFF.

This clonotype was detected many times. The gene calls are TRBV18 and TRBJ2-6; TRBD1 might be the D (6 bases). The V end lost 0 bases, the J end lost 0 bases, and 18 bases lay between the germline ends. The CDR3 has 20 residues. Germline V lookup: CDR1 KGHSH, CDR2 LQKENI. The CDR3 spells CASSPPTSGVFFSGANVLTF. The CDR3 DNA follows: TGTGCCAGCTCACCACCGACCTCAGGGGTATTCTTCTCTGGGGCCAACGTCCTGACTTTC.

The table lists this clonotype with a few counts. The chain recombines TRBV11-2 with TRBJ2-5; the match to TRBD2 covers 16 bases. From germline, CDR1 is SGHAT and CDR2 FQNNGV. This CDR3 is built from 16 residues. V lost 4 bases, J lost 2 bases, and 1 base stayed unmatched. CDR3 loop: CASSSGLAGGQETQYF. The CDR3 DNA follows: TGTGCCAGCAGCTCGGGACTAGCGGGAGGGCAAGAGACCCAGTACTTC. The full variable domain, with the rest looked up from reference TRBV11-2 and TRBJ2-5, is EAGVAQSPRYKIIEKRQSVAFWCNPISGHATLYWYQQILGQGPKLLIQFQNNGVVDDSQLPKDRFSAERLKGVDSTLKIQPAKLEDSAVYLCASSSGLAGGQETQYFGPGTRLLVL.

In its sample, this clonotype was seen a few times. This chain links TRBV5-1 with TRBJ2-7, with 15 positions matching TRBD2. The germline CDR1 and CDR2 sequences are SGHRS and YFSETQ. This CDR3 has 15 amino acids. V shed 4 bases, J shed 6 bases, and the junction held 5 bases outside the gene matches. CDR3 residues: CASSDQGLAGGEQYF. In nucleotides, the CDR3 is TGCGCCAGCAGCGACCAGGGACTAGCGGGAGGCGAGCAGTACTTC.

This clonotype was detected a few times. The CDR3 loop reads CATSRGLLRAGANVLTF. In DNA form, the CDR3 reads TGTGCCACCAGCAGGGGTCTCCTCAGGGCTGGGGCCAACGTCCTGACTTTC. V is TRBV15 and J is TRBJ2-6; the D gene is possibly TRBD1 (5 bases). Looked up from germline, CDR1 is LNHNV and CDR2 is YYDKDF (reference sequence). This CDR3 is 17 amino acids long. V shed 3 bases and J shed 2 bases, with 14 bases lying between them.

This clonotype was observed many times. J is TRBJ1-6 and V is TRBV28; D is possibly TRBD1 (5 bases). The CDR3 contains 16 residues. Deletions cut 7 bases from V and 0 bases from J, with 13 bases between. The germline V gene has CDR1 MDHEN and CDR2 SYDVKM. The CDR3 sequence: CASTPQGISYNSPLHF. CDR3 nucleotide sequence: TGTGCCAGCACCCCTCAGGGAATCTCCTATAATTCACCCCTCCACTTT.

This clonotype has a count of ten or more. The chain is built from TRBV5-4 and TRBJ2-7; D perhaps matches TRBD1 (6 bases). Germline CDR1 and CDR2: SGHNT and YYREEE (reference sequence). With 4 bases removed from V and 3 bases from J, the gap between germline ends came to 8 bases. The CDR3 has 12 residues. DNA of the CDR3: TGTGCCAGCAGCCCGACAGGCTACGAGCAGTACTTC. This gives the protein CASSPTGYEQYF.

This clonotype was observed many times. The genes are TRBV13 and TRBJ2-2, with a weak D call TRBD1 (5 bases). The ends were cut back, 5 bases at V and 3 bases at J, with 10 bases in the middle. Germline V gene data show CDR1 as PRHDT and CDR2 as FYEKMQ (reference sequence). CDR3 length: 14 residues. In nucleotides, the CDR3 is TGTGCCAGCAGCCCGGACAAAGACACCGGGGAGCTGTTTTTT. This gives the protein CASSPDKDTGELFF.

The V and J genes are TRBV6-1 and TRBJ1-1; D is uncertain. V was shortened by 4 bases and J by 6 bases, with 12 bases between the two germline ends. Germline V gene sequence: CDR1 MNHNS, CDR2 SASEGT. The CDR3 contains 13 residues. The CDR3 sequence is CASSVAGGPEAFF. CDR3 in DNA: TGTGCCAGCAGTGTAGCGGGTGGACCTGAAGCTTTCTTT.

CDR3 protein: CASSSGTSGPTGELFF. The DNA of the CDR3 is TGCGCCAGCAGTTCCGGGACTAGCGGACCCACCGGGGAGCTGTTTTTT. The chain links TRBV5-1 to TRBJ2-2; TRBD2 matches at 11 bases. The CDR3 has 16 residues. Looked up from germline, CDR1 is SGHRS and CDR2 is YFSETQ. Losses at the gene ends were 5 bases for V and 4 bases for J; bases not matched to a gene: 7.

The sample holds many counts of this clonotype. The V and J genes are TRBV28 and TRBJ2-7; 7 nucleotides align to TRBD1. Unmatched junction bases numbered 1, after V lost 8 bases and J lost 3 bases. CDR1 MDHEN and CDR2 SYDVKM come from the germline V gene. The CDR3 consists of 11 residues. CDR3 sequence (DNA): TGTGCCAGCCGACAGGGCTACGAGCAGTACTTC. Protein sequence: CASRQGYEQYF.

This clonotype was counted a few times. This chain uses TRBV13 with TRBJ2-3; no clear D. The CDR3 has 15 residues. The germline V gene encodes CDR1 PRHDT and CDR2 FYEKMQ (reference sequence). V was trimmed by 5 bases and J by 0 bases, leaving 12 bases between them. The CDR3 region is CASSRRQTSTDTQYF. CDR3 DNA sequence: TGTGCCAGCAGCCGCAGGCAGACTAGCACAGATACGCAGTATTTT.

This clonotype was observed many times. The chain joins TRBV28 to TRBJ2-1; D ambiguous. This CDR3 contains 12 residues. In germline, CDR1 is MDHEN, CDR2 SYDVKM. V lost 6 bases to trimming and J lost 2 bases, with 5 bases between them. The CDR3 DNA reads as TGTGCCAGCAGCCGTGCCTACAATGAGCAGTTCTTC. Encoded protein: CASSRAYNEQFF.

The chain has TRBV6-2 or TRBV6-3 and TRBJ2-7; D is ambiguous. Trimming took 8 bases from V and 5 from J, leaving 16 bases between them. This CDR3 region has 13 residues. Germline lookup yields CDR1 MNHEY and CDR2 SVGEGT. The CDR3 spells CASGNSAFDEQYF. For the CDR3, the DNA is TGTGCCAGCGGTAATAGTGCATTCGACGAGCAGTACTTC.

This clonotype occurred many times. The chain carries TRBV19 and TRBJ2-7; 7 bases align to TRBD1. The germline V gene encodes CDR1 LNHDA and CDR2 SQIVND (reference sequence). The V gene end was trimmed by 1 base and the J gene end by 2 bases; junction bases not matched to a gene: 8. This CDR3 comprises 16 residues. CDR3 in amino acids: CASSIAHRDRAYEQYF. The DNA of the CDR3 is TGTGCCAGTAGTATAGCCCACCGGGACAGAGCCTACGAGCAGTACTTC.

The gene calls are TRBV12-3 or TRBV12-4 and TRBJ1-2; D call uncertain. The CDR3 covers 14 residues. V lost 1 base and J lost 5, with 11 bases in between. CDR3 coding DNA: TGTGCCAGCAGTTTAGGCGGTAATAAGTATGGCTACACCTTC. It encodes CASSLGGNKYGYTF.

The chain uses TRBV12-3 or TRBV12-4 and TRBJ2-7, with D maybe TRBD1 (6 bases). V was cut by 5 bases and J by 8 bases, with 16 bases left in between. The CDR3 runs to 13 residues. CDR3 DNA: TGTGCCAGCAGTACAGGGTGGCTGAGACAGCAGTACTTC. Protein: CASSTGWLRQQYF.

This clonotype showed up many times. The V call is TRBV5-4, the J call TRBJ2-5; a weak D match, TRBD2 (7 bases). The germline gives CDR1 SGHNT, CDR2 YYREEE (reference sequence). The CDR3 has 15 residues. V was clipped by 0 bases and J by 5 bases, with 14 bases between them. The CDR3 reads CASSLVGGGSETQYF. The CDR3 DNA follows: TGTGCCAGCAGCTTGGTTGGGGGGGGCAGTGAGACCCAGTACTTC.